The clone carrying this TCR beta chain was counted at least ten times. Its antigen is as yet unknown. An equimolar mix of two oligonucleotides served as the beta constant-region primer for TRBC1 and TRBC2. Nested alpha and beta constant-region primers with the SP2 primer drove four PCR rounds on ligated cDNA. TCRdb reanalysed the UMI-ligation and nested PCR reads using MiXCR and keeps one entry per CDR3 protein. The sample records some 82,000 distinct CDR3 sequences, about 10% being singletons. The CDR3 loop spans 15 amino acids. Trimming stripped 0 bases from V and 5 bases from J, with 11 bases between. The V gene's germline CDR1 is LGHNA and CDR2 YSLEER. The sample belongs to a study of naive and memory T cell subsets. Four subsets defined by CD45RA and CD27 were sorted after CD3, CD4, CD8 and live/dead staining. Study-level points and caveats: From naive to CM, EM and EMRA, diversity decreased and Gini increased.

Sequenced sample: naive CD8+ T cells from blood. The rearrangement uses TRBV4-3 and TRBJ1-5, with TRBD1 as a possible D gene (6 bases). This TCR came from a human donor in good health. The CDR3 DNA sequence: TGCGCCAGCAGCCAAGATACAGGGACTGATCAGCCCCAGCATTTT. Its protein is CASSQDTGTDQPQHF.